This T cell receptor beta chain was sequenced in a study of blood T cell repertoires in COVID-19. Clones were sequenced by immunoSEQ multiplex PCR, and TCRdb holds only the in-frame ones, with some missing. Altogether some 300,000 clones are present, nearly 90% being singletons, with the ten largest covering roughly 2.9%. Sequenced material: PBMCs or T cells enriched from blood (not recorded which). This clonotype was sampled from a woman aged 50 to 60 who had been exposed to COVID-19.

The CDR3 nucleotides read TGTGCCAGCAGCGCGCAGCGGGGGGGGGAAAACATTCAGTACTTC. It yields the protein CASSAQRGGENIQYF. V gene TRBV9 combines with J gene TRBJ2-4, with 10 positions matching TRBD2. Looked up from germline, CDR1 is SGDLS and CDR2 is YYNGEE. The CDR3 is 15 residues long. V lost 3 bases to trimming and J lost 5 bases; unmatched junction nucleotides: 5.